One sample yielded the 17 T cell receptor beta chains listed below, sequenced in a study of blood T cell repertoires in COVID-19. The method was immunoSEQ multiplex PCR; TCRdb's version includes in-frame clones alone and lacks a portion of them. The table includes about 190,000 clones, roughly 80% detected once. Sequenced sample: peripheral blood. The origin of the receptors is a man between 60 and 70 years old with active or convalescent COVID-19.

This chain links TRBV5-1 with TRBJ1-1; no clear D gene. Trimming removed 4 bases at V and 2 bases at J, with 9 bases between. Germline V gene sequence: CDR1 SGHRS, CDR2 YFSETQ. The CDR3 is made up of 13 amino acids. The CDR3 loop is CASSLRINTEAFF. Written as DNA, the CDR3 is TGCGCCAGCAGCCTGAGGATCAACACTGAAGCTTTCTTT.

In this sample, this clone turned up a few times. This sequence joins TRBV5-4 and TRBJ2-1, with 7 bases identical to TRBD2. CDR1 and CDR2 (germline): SGHNT, YYREEE (reference sequence). V lost 4 bases to trimming and J lost 3 bases; unmatched junction nucleotides: 7. The CDR3 consists of 15 residues. CDR3 coding DNA: TGTGCCAGCAGCCGCCGGCTAGCGGTCTACAATGAGCAGTTCTTC. It yields the protein CASSRRLAVYNEQFF.

This chain's CDR3 is CASSQDRDFTDTQYF. The CDR3 nucleotides are TGCGCCAGCAGCCAAGATCGGGACTTTACAGATACGCAGTATTTT. This chain links TRBV4-3 with TRBJ2-3; tentatively, D is TRBD2 (6 bases). Germline CDR1 is LGHNA and CDR2 is YSLEER. Trimming shortened V by 0 bases and J by 3 bases, and 10 bases separated the two germline ends. The CDR3 runs to 15 residues.

This clone was seen a few times. This chain joins TRBV7-2 and TRBJ2-1, with 9 bases matching TRBD2. CDR3 length equals 17 residues. V gave up 1 base and J gave up 1 base; unmatched junction bases: 5. Germline V CDR1 and CDR2: SGHTA, FQGNSA. CDR3 coding DNA: TGTGCCAGCAGCTTAGGCGGTAGCGGGAGTTCCTACAATGAGCAGTTCTTC. Translating gives CASSLGGSGSSYNEQFF.

This clone appeared a few times. The genes are TRBV24-1 and TRBJ2-2, with D perhaps matching TRBD2 (6 bases). Germline V lookup: CDR1 KGHDR, CDR2 SFDVKD. V shed 5 bases and J shed 7 bases, with 16 bases lying between them. The CDR3 is 15 residues long. The CDR3: CATSAVRGLYGELFF. In nucleotides, the CDR3 is TGTGCCACCAGTGCTGTGCGGGGATTATACGGGGAGCTGTTTTTT.

The rearrangement links TRBV5-1 to TRBJ1-1, with 8 bases fitting TRBD1. J gave up 2 bases and V 5 bases, and 2 bases lay outside the gene matches. This CDR3 comprises 13 residues. Germline-derived CDR1 and CDR2 are SGHRS and YFSETQ. The CDR3 bases are TGCGCCAGCAGGGACAGGGCCAACACTGAAGCTTTCTTT. Protein sequence: CASRDRANTEAFF.

The V call is TRBV9, the J call TRBJ2-3, with TRBD1 matching over 9 bases. J was trimmed by 8 bases and V by 3 bases; bases with no gene match: 7. The CDR3 covers 14 residues. CDR1 is SGDLS and CDR2 is YYNGEE in the germline V gene. In DNA form, the CDR3 reads TGTGCCAGCAGCGCTACGGGACAGGGAGGTACGCAGTATTTT. Translated: CASSATGQGGTQYF.

This clone was observed a single time. The J gene is TRBJ2-2, the V gene TRBV2; D gene uncertain. V lost 4 bases, J lost 2 bases, and 2 bases lay in between. Germline lookup yields CDR1 SNHLY and CDR2 FYNNEI. The CDR3 has 12 amino acids. CDR3 loop: CASSANTGELFF. In nucleotides, the CDR3 is TGTGCCAGCAGTGCTAACACCGGGGAGCTGTTTTTT.

This clone was counted between two and nine times. The gene calls are TRBV6-6 and TRBJ2-3, with a weak D call TRBD1 (7 bases). Looked up from germline, CDR1 is MNHNY and CDR2 is SVGAGI (reference sequence). CDR3 length equals 16 residues. Trimming took 5 bases from V and 0 from J, leaving 15 bases between them. In DNA form, the CDR3 reads TGTGCCAGCAGTACCTTGCGGGGACAGAGCACAGATACGCAGTATTTT. It translates to CASSTLRGQSTDTQYF.

The V gene is TRBV29-1, the J gene TRBJ2-7; D is unclear. CDR3 length: 13 residues. V was pared by 5 bases and J by 0 bases, with 11 bases between. Germline V gene sequence: CDR1 SQVTM, CDR2 ANQGSEA. The CDR3 region is CSVNDLISYEQYF. CDR3 nucleotide sequence: TGCAGCGTTAACGACTTAATCTCCTACGAGCAGTACTTC.

The chain couples TRBV28 to TRBJ2-1; the D is unclear. Germline-derived CDR1 and CDR2 are MDHEN and SYDVKM. V was pared by 8 bases and J by 0 bases, with 17 bases between. The CDR3 has 16 amino acids. The CDR3 sequence: CASPPAAWSSYNEQFF. The CDR3 DNA is TGTGCCAGCCCGCCCGCCGCCTGGAGCTCCTACAATGAGCAGTTCTTC.

The chain is built from TRBV28 and TRBJ1-1; 10 nucleotides agree with TRBD1. Germline V gene lookup returns CDR1 MDHEN and CDR2 SYDVKM. With V trimmed by 3 bases and J by 4 bases, 5 bases remained unmatched. The CDR3 runs 15 residues. CDR3 loop: CASSFDRGRGTEAFF. As DNA, the CDR3 is TGTGCCAGCAGTTTCGACAGGGGGCGGGGCACTGAAGCTTTCTTT.

A remark on this clone: A much larger clone differs by one base, so this may be a read error. At the DNA level, this CDR3 is encoded by other sequences in the same sample as well. The chain joins TRBV18 to TRBJ2-5, with D tentatively TRBD1 (5 bases). Germline lookup yields CDR1 KGHSH and CDR2 LQKENI. The CDR3 extends over 13 amino acids. V shed 3 bases and J shed 2 bases, with 7 bases lying between them. CDR3 protein: CASSPRQQETQYF. CDR3 coding DNA: TGTGCCAGCTCACCTCGACAGCAAGAGACCCAGTACTTC.

The rearrangement links TRBV18 to TRBJ2-2; TRBD1 aligns across 12 bases. This CDR3 is 15 amino acids long. With V trimmed by 3 bases and J by 7 bases, 3 bases remained unmatched. The germline V gene encodes CDR1 KGHSH and CDR2 LQKENI. This chain's CDR3 is CASSPGQGANGELFF. DNA for the CDR3: TGTGCCAGCTCACCGGGACAGGGGGCGAACGGGGAGCTGTTTTTT.

V usage is TRBV28 and J usage is TRBJ1-1; the match to TRBD1 covers 8 bases. This CDR3 has 13 amino acids. Per the germline V gene, CDR1 is MDHEN and CDR2 is SYDVKM. Trimming took 1 base from V and 11 from J; bases not matched to a gene: 6. The CDR3 loop is CASSLFGTGSAFF. The CDR3 DNA sequence: TGTGCCAGCAGTTTATTCGGGACAGGTTCCGCTTTCTTT.

The chain has TRBV13 and TRBJ1-4; maybe TRBD1 (6 bases). The CDR3 is made up of 14 amino acids. Germline CDR1 reads PRHDT; CDR2 reads FYEKMQ (reference sequence). V was pared by 5 bases and J by 8 bases, with 15 bases between. CDR3 sequence reads: CASSLRQEREKLFF. The CDR3 nucleotides read TGTGCCAGCAGCCTTCGACAGGAAAGGGAAAAACTGTTTTTT.

The chain recombines TRBV18 with TRBJ2-1; D may be TRBD2 (7 bases). The V end was cut by 1 base, the J end by 2 bases, with 21 bases between. The CDR3 covers 19 residues. Germline CDR1 KGHSH, CDR2 LQKENI. CDR3 nucleotide sequence: TGTGCCAGCTCACCACTAAGGGGGGGGGCAACTAGCACCTACAATGAGCAGTTCTTC. Translation: CASSPLRGGATSTYNEQFF.